These 25 T cell receptor beta chains originate from one sample sequenced in a study of blood T cell repertoires in COVID-19. Clones were read by immunoSEQ multiplex PCR, and TCRdb kept only the in-frame ones, dropping some. The table shows roughly 260,000 clones, with less than 85% occurring only once. The sample comprised peripheral blood. The receptor source for this set is a woman under 30 with acute or convalescent COVID-19.

The genes are TRBV4-3 and TRBJ2-1; D remains unclear. Germline values: CDR1 LGHNA, CDR2 YSLEER. The CDR3 runs 17 residues. V dropped 2 bases and J dropped 0 bases, with 14 bases sitting between them. CDR3 region: CASSQTLPGLSYNEQFF. CDR3 sequence (DNA): TGCGCCAGCAGCCAAACCCTTCCGGGTCTCTCCTACAATGAGCAGTTCTTC.

The rearrangement links TRBV19 to TRBJ2-3; TRBD2 matches at 12 bases. Germline V gene data show CDR1 as LNHDA and CDR2 as SQIVND (reference sequence). Losses at the gene ends were 5 bases for V and 4 bases for J; bases not matched to a gene: 4. There are 15 residues in the CDR3. CDR3 region: CASSPLAGGSDTQYF. CDR3 nucleotides: TGTGCCAGTAGTCCACTAGCGGGAGGCTCAGATACGCAGTATTTT.

The CDR3: CASSVGASGVNTQYF. The CDR3 nucleotides are TGTGCCAGCAGCGTAGGGGCTAGCGGGGTTAATACGCAGTATTTT. This sequence joins TRBV9 and TRBJ2-3, with 9 positions matching TRBD2. Trimming at V came to 0 bases and at J to 7 bases, leaving 6 bases not matched to a gene. Germline-derived CDR1 and CDR2 are SGDLS and YYNGEE. CDR3 length: 15 amino acids.

This clone was seen more than once but under ten times. V is TRBV30 and J is TRBJ1-1, with a possible D match to TRBD1 (6 bases). The CDR3 spans 12 residues. Germline V CDR1 and CDR2: GTSNPN, SVGIG (reference sequence). V lost 4 bases and J lost 5, with 11 bases in between. The CDR3 bases are TGTGCCTGGACGTTGGGGGCAACTGAAGCTTTCTTT. This translates into CAWTLGATEAFF.

The chain is built from TRBV30 and TRBJ2-7; the D gene is possibly TRBD1 (7 bases). The ends were cut back, 1 base at V and 4 bases at J, with 14 bases in the middle. Germline values: CDR1 GTSNPN, CDR2 SVGIG (reference sequence). This CDR3 has 14 residues. Here the CDR3 reads CAWSDGGGRYEQYF. The CDR3 region has the DNA TGTGCCTGGAGTGATGGAGGGGGCAGATACGAGCAGTACTTC.

The V call is TRBV11-2, the J call TRBJ2-2; 7 nucleotides align to TRBD2. J gave up 6 bases and V 5 bases, and 9 bases lay outside the gene matches. This CDR3 is built from 15 residues. The germline CDR1 and CDR2 sequences are SGHAT and FQNNGV. CDR3 residues: CASSLSTSDPGELFF. The DNA for the CDR3 is TGTGCCAGCAGCCTGTCAACTAGCGATCCCGGGGAGCTGTTTTTT.

The chain combines TRBV18 with TRBJ2-7, with D uncertain. V was trimmed by 2 bases and J by 2 bases, leaving 10 bases between them. Germline CDR1 KGHSH, CDR2 LQKENI. This CDR3 has 14 amino acids. CDR3 DNA: TGTGCCAGCTCACCAACGGCGGTAACCTACGAGCAGTACTTC. Translated: CASSPTAVTYEQYF.

This rearrangement joins TRBV7-2 to TRBJ2-7; 9 bases match TRBD2. V lost 2 bases and J lost 2; bases outside the gene matches: 16. The CDR3 runs to 19 residues. CDR1 SGHTA and CDR2 FQGNSA come from the germline V gene. This CDR3 is CASSLPIAGVSPPPYEQYF. In DNA, the CDR3 is TGTGCCAGCAGCTTACCAATAGCGGGAGTTTCCCCGCCCCCCTACGAGCAGTACTTC.

The genes are TRBV7-3 and TRBJ2-1; 14 nucleotides match TRBD2. Trimming removed 1 base from V and 8 bases from J; junction bases left unmatched: 4. The germline CDR1 and CDR2 sequences are SGHTA and FQGTGA. The CDR3 is made up of 16 amino acids. CDR3 coding DNA: TGTGCCAGCAGCTTAATGACTAGCGGGAGGGCCGATGAGCAGTTCTTC. Translating gives CASSLMTSGRADEQFF.

The rearrangement links TRBV7-2 to TRBJ2-3; 8 bases fit TRBD2. This CDR3 contains 16 residues. CDR1 is SGHTA, CDR2 FQGNSA, per germline. J was trimmed by 4 bases and V by 0 bases; bases with no gene match: 6. The CDR3 DNA is TGTGCCAGCAGCTTAGCGCGCCTAGCGGGTGCAGATACGCAGTATTTT. It codes for CASSLARLAGADTQYF.

This chain joins TRBV9 and TRBJ1-2; possibly TRBD1 for D (5 bases). The ends were cut back, 3 bases at V and 7 bases at J, with 19 bases in the middle. The CDR3 sequence is 15 residues long. The germline V gene has CDR1 SGDLS and CDR2 YYNGEE. The DNA for the CDR3 is TGTGCCAGCAGCGCCGGTCCCGGGGGTTTCTCTGGCTACACCTTC. It translates to CASSAGPGGFSGYTF.

The J gene is TRBJ2-7, the V gene TRBV27; 8 nucleotides match TRBD2. This CDR3 is 17 amino acids long. Trimming at V came to 1 base and at J to 5 bases, leaving 13 bases not matched to a gene. Germline CDR1 and CDR2: MNHEY and SMNVEV (reference sequence). Here the CDR3 reads CASSLLPPGLVPNEQYF. The CDR3 DNA sequence: TGTGCCAGCAGTTTATTACCGCCGGGACTAGTTCCTAACGAGCAGTACTTC.

V usage is TRBV5-5 and J usage is TRBJ2-1; no firm D call. Germline CDR1 and CDR2: SGHKS and YYEKEE (reference sequence). The CDR3 sequence is 16 residues long. The ends were cut back, 0 bases at V and 4 bases at J, with 14 bases in the middle. The CDR3 loop reads CASSLARQSFYNEQFF. The CDR3 nucleotides read TGTGCCAGCAGCTTGGCCAGGCAGTCCTTTTACAATGAGCAGTTCTTC. The full variable domain, its missing parts supplied by reference TRBV5-5 and TRBJ2-1, is DAGVTQSPTHLIKTRGQQVTLRCSPISGHKSVSWYQQVLGQGPQFIFQYYEKEERGRGNFPDRFSARQFPNYSSELNVNALLLGDSALYLCASSLARQSFYNEQFFGPGTRLTVL.

This chain connects TRBV2 to TRBJ1-1; 9 bases map to TRBD1. V lost 6 bases, J lost 7 bases, and 6 bases stayed unmatched. Germline-derived CDR1 and CDR2 are SNHLY and FYNNEI. The CDR3 is 13 residues long. The CDR3 region is CASSVPGQGEAFF. CDR3 DNA sequence: TGTGCCAGCAGCGTCCCGGGACAGGGTGAAGCTTTCTTT. Using reference TRBV2 and TRBJ1-1 for the parts outside the CDR3, the full variable domain is EPEVTQTPSHQVTQMGQEVILRCVPISNHLYFYWYRQILGQKVEFLVSFYNNEISEKSEIFDDQFSVERPDGSNFTLKIRSTKLEDSAMYFCASSVPGQGEAFFGQGTRLTVV.

The V call is TRBV7-2, the J call TRBJ2-7, with D perhaps matching TRBD2 (5 bases). CDR1 SGHTA and CDR2 FQGNSA come from the germline V gene. V dropped 1 base and J dropped 3 bases, with 10 bases sitting between them. The CDR3 spans 14 residues. DNA of the CDR3: TGTGCCAGCAGCTTAGGGACTTCTCTCTACGAGCAGTACTTC. This gives the protein CASSLGTSLYEQYF.

The chain combines TRBV28 with TRBJ1-5; the D is unclear. V shed 2 bases and J shed 0 bases, with 14 bases lying between them. The CDR3 consists of 17 residues. Germline loops: CDR1 MDHEN, CDR2 SYDVKM. The CDR3 sequence is CASSLGPKKYSNQPQHF. The CDR3 coding sequence is TGTGCCAGCAGTTTAGGGCCCAAAAAATATAGCAATCAGCCCCAGCATTTT.

J is TRBJ2-7 and V is TRBV7-3, with a tentative D call TRBD2 (5 bases). With 2 bases removed from V and 5 bases from J, the gap between germline ends came to 10 bases. This CDR3 region has 13 residues. Germline CDR1 SGHTA, CDR2 FQGTGA. In nucleotides, the CDR3 is TGTGCCAGCAGCTTAGCGGGTTGGCACGAGCAGTACTTC. This encodes CASSLAGWHEQYF.

The chain uses TRBV13 and TRBJ1-2, with TRBD1 identical over 7 bases. The CDR3 runs to 14 residues. After removal of 5 bases from V and 6 bases from J, the junction contained 9 bases not matched to a gene. Germline-derived CDR1 and CDR2 are PRHDT and FYEKMQ (reference sequence). The DNA of the CDR3 is TGTGCCAGCAGCCCAGGGACAGAGAGGGATGGCTACACCTTC. This sequence encodes CASSPGTERDGYTF. Filled out from reference TRBV13 and TRBJ1-2, the complete variable domain reads AAGVIQSPRHLIKEKRETATLKCYPIPRHDTVYWYQQGPGQDPQFLISFYEKMQSDKGSIPDRFSAQQFSDYHSELNMSSLELGDSALYFCASSPGTERDGYTFGSGTRLTVV.

The genes are TRBV28 and TRBJ2-1; TRBD2 matches 8 bases. Trimming removed 4 bases from V and 6 bases from J; junction bases left unmatched: 11. The CDR3 contains 16 residues. CDR1 and CDR2 from the germline V gene are MDHEN and SYDVKM. CDR3 residues: CASSSLTSGAPNEQFF. The CDR3 DNA follows: TGTGCCAGCAGTTCCCTAACTAGCGGAGCCCCCAATGAGCAGTTCTTC.

The V gene is TRBV28, the J gene TRBJ1-3; 8 nucleotides agree with TRBD1. With 5 bases clipped from V and 2 bases from J, the junction kept 2 bases outside the gene matches. This CDR3 has 14 residues. CDR1 MDHEN and CDR2 SYDVKM come from the germline V gene. CDR3 nucleotides: TGTGCCAGCAGTGGACAGGGCGCTGGAAACACCATATATTTT. Its translation is CASSGQGAGNTIYF.

This sequence joins TRBV5-4 and TRBJ2-1, with TRBD2 identical over 10 bases. The CDR3 is 14 amino acids. V lost 4 bases, J lost 9 bases, and 7 bases stayed unmatched. Germline CDR1 and CDR2: SGHNT and YYREEE (reference sequence). This chain's CDR3 is CASSPLAGVAEQFF. CDR3 nucleotide sequence: TGTGCCAGCAGCCCTCTAGCGGGAGTCGCTGAGCAGTTCTTC.

V is TRBV9 and J is TRBJ2-1; TRBD1 is a possible D gene (5 bases). This CDR3 is 15 amino acids long. Germline V gene data show CDR1 as SGDLS and CDR2 as YYNGEE. V was pared by 0 bases and J by 4 bases, with 11 bases between. The CDR3 nucleotides read TGTGCCAGCAGCGTAGCAGGACAAGTGTACAATGAGCAGTTCTTC. It encodes CASSVAGQVYNEQFF. Drawing the rest from reference TRBV9 and TRBJ2-1, the complete variable domain is DSGVTQTPKHLITATGQRVTLRCSPRSGDLSVYWYQQSLDQGLQFLIQYYNGEERAKGNILERFSAQQFPDLHSELNLSSLELGDSALYFCASSVAGQVYNEQFFGPGTRLTVL.

The chain has TRBV5-1 and TRBJ1-6; D is possibly TRBD1 (5 bases). Germline assignment: CDR1 SGHRS and CDR2 YFSETQ. Trimming shortened V by 4 bases and J by 0 bases, and 14 bases separated the two germline ends. This CDR3 spans 17 amino acids. CDR3 sequence: CASSGDGGSSYNSPLHF. In nucleotides, the CDR3 is TGCGCCAGCAGCGGAGACGGGGGAAGCTCCTATAATTCACCCCTCCACTTT.

This rearrangement joins TRBV18 to TRBJ2-7; 8 positions match TRBD1. The CDR3 loop spans 16 amino acids. In germline, CDR1 is KGHSH, CDR2 LQKENI. V shed 6 bases and J 7 bases; nucleotides not matched to a gene: 17. The CDR3 sequence is CASSPYGYRGWMEQYF. The CDR3 DNA is TGTGCCAGCTCCCCATACGGGTACAGGGGGTGGATGGAGCAGTACTTC.

The gene calls are TRBV6-4 and TRBJ2-5; possibly TRBD1 for D (5 bases). The CDR3 length is 14 residues. V lost 2 bases and J lost 2, with 9 bases in between. Per the germline V gene, CDR1 is MRHNA and CDR2 is SNTAGT. In DNA form, the CDR3 reads TGTGCCAGCAGTGACCGACAGATACAAGAGACCCAGTACTTC. Its protein product is CASSDRQIQETQYF.